Shown below are 16 T cell receptor beta chains from a single sample sequenced in a study of shared clonotypes between healthy human individuals. TCRdb's table, derived via immunoSEQ multiplex PCR, lists solely in-frame clones and lacks some. Here the sample spans 650,000 to 700,000 clones, about nine tenths being singletons. Material for sequencing was memory CD8+ T cells from PBMCs. Described subset: CD45RO+ cells pooled with CCR7-negative TemRA cells. These receptors originate from a man between 18 and 29 years old in good health. Some clones in this sample may be carry-over from other donors' samples.

The chain employs TRBV30 and TRBJ2-2; D possibly uses TRBD1 or TRBD2 (5 bases each). The V end lost 4 bases, the J end lost 5 bases, and 8 bases lay between the germline ends. Germline V gene data show CDR1 as GTSNPN and CDR2 as SVGIG (reference sequence). This CDR3 region has 12 residues. The CDR3 DNA sequence: TGTGCCTGGAATTGGGGGACCGGGGAGCTGTTTTTT. Protein product: CAWNWGTGELFF.

This clone came up once. The chain links TRBV6-1 to TRBJ1-1; TRBD1 is a possible D gene (6 bases). Per germline, CDR1 MNHNS and CDR2 SASEGT. Trimming shortened V by 6 bases and J by 5 bases, and 13 bases separated the two germline ends. The CDR3 contains 13 residues. CDR3 nucleotide sequence: TGTGCCAGCAGCCCCAAGGGGGGGACTGAAGCTTTCTTT. Translated, it gives CASSPKGGTEAFF.

This clone was seen more than once but under ten times. The rearrangement links TRBV28 to TRBJ1-5; the D gene is possibly TRBD1 (5 bases). Trimming cost V 2 bases and J 6 bases, with 17 bases left between them. CDR3 length equals 16 residues. The germline gives CDR1 MDHEN, CDR2 SYDVKM. The CDR3 DNA reads TGTGCCAGCAGTTTAGAAGGGAGGGGCGGGAGTCAGCCCCAGCATTTT. Residues: CASSLEGRGGSQPQHF.

V usage is TRBV10-3 and J usage is TRBJ2-7; the D is unclear. Germline CDR1 ENHRY, CDR2 SYGVKD. The CDR3 runs to 12 residues. The CDR3 region is CASGTSVYEQYF. The CDR3 DNA sequence: TGTGCGTCTGGTACATCAGTCTACGAGCAGTACTTC.

The J gene is TRBJ1-2, the V gene TRBV11-1, with D unclear. CDR3 length: 15 amino acids. The germline V and J ends were trimmed by 4 bases and 6 bases, with 18 bases remaining between them. Germline assignment: CDR1 SGHAT and CDR2 FQDESV (reference sequence). CDR3 coding DNA: TGTGCCAGCAGCTCCCGCGGGGAACTCCTCCATGGCTACACCTTC. It specifies CASSSRGELLHGYTF. The full variable domain, completed using reference TRBV11-1 and TRBJ1-2, is EAEVAQSPRYKITEKSQAVAFWCDPISGHATLYWYRQILGQGPELLVQFQDESVVDDSQLPKDRFSAERLKGVDSTLKIQPAELGDSAMYLCASSSRGELLHGYTFGSGTRLTVV.

This clone has a single count. The chain employs TRBV5-5 and TRBJ1-1, with 7 nucleotides matching TRBD1. V shed 0 bases, J shed 0 bases, and the junction held 5 bases outside the gene matches. The CDR3 consists of 16 residues. Germline V gene data show CDR1 as SGHKS and CDR2 as YYEKEE (reference sequence). CDR3 bases: TGTGCCAGCAGCTTGGCCAGGGGGATCATGAACACTGAAGCTTTCTTT. Residues: CASSLARGIMNTEAFF.

On this clone itself: The sample has other DNA sequences that encode this CDR3 too. The chain joins TRBV10-3 to TRBJ2-1; D not resolved. Looked up from germline, CDR1 is ENHRY and CDR2 is SYGVKD. The V and J ends lost 0 bases and 5 bases respectively, with 2 bases between them. The CDR3 totals 12 residues. The CDR3, as DNA: TGTGCCATCAGTGAGTCAGACAATGAGCAGTTCTTC. This encodes CAISESDNEQFF.

The chain has TRBV7-9 and TRBJ2-7; maybe TRBD2 (5 bases). The V gene's germline CDR1 is SEHNR and CDR2 FQNEAQ (reference sequence). Trimming took 6 bases from V and 3 from J, leaving 12 bases between them. The length of the CDR3 is 13 residues. The CDR3 DNA is TGTGCCAGCAGACTAGACCCATACTACGAGCAGTACTTC. Translated, it gives CASRLDPYYEQYF. Full variable domain (outside the CDR3, taken from reference TRBV7-9 and TRBJ2-7): DTGVSQNPRHKITKRGQNVTFRCDPISEHNRLYWYRQTLGQGPEFLTYFQNEAQLEKSRLLSDRFSAERPKGSFSTLEIQRTEQGDSAMYLCASRLDPYYEQYFGPGTRLTVT.

This clone was found a few times. The genes are TRBV6-1 and TRBJ1-3; D gene unclear. Germline CDR1 MNHNS, CDR2 SASEGT. With 0 bases removed from V and 0 bases from J, the gap between germline ends came to 6 bases. The CDR3 length is 15 residues. The CDR3 protein is CASSEAEGSGNTIYF. In nucleotides, the CDR3 is TGTGCCAGCAGTGAAGCTGAGGGCTCTGGAAACACCATATATTTT.

CDR3 in amino acids: CASSLLKASGTDTQYF. The CDR3 nucleotides read TGTGCCAGCAGTTTACTTAAGGCTAGCGGCACAGATACGCAGTATTTT. This sequence joins TRBV27 and TRBJ2-3; maybe TRBD2 (6 bases). CDR1 MNHEY and CDR2 SMNVEV come from the germline V gene (reference sequence). The V gene lost 2 bases and the J gene lost 1 base, with 13 bases spanning the gap. This CDR3 has 16 amino acids.

The rearrangement joins TRBV27 to TRBJ1-3, with D perhaps matching TRBD1 (5 bases). V was clipped by 5 bases and J by 4 bases, with 15 bases between them. This CDR3 has 15 residues. Per the germline V gene, CDR1 is MNHEY and CDR2 is SMNVEV (reference sequence). The CDR3 nucleotides read TGTGCCAGCAGTCAGCGGCAGGGAGCCGGAAACACCATATATTTT. It encodes CASSQRQGAGNTIYF.

Here the CDR3 reads CASSLVTRTYEQYF. In DNA form, the CDR3 reads TGTGCCAGCAGCTTAGTAACACGGACCTACGAGCAGTACTTC. The chain recombines TRBV11-2 with TRBJ2-7; D call uncertain. Germline lookup yields CDR1 SGHAT and CDR2 FQNNGV. Deletions cut 1 base from V and 2 bases from J, with 9 bases between. CDR3 length equals 14 residues. Full variable domain (remainder filled in from reference TRBV11-2 and TRBJ2-7): EAGVAQSPRYKIIEKRQSVAFWCNPISGHATLYWYQQILGQGPKLLIQFQNNGVVDDSQLPKDRFSAERLKGVDSTLKIQPAKLEDSAVYLCASSLVTRTYEQYFGPGTRLTVT.

CDR3 nucleotides: TGCGCCAGCAGCTATAGTACCTCCTACGAGCAGTACTTC. This translates into CASSYSTSYEQYF. J is TRBJ2-7 and V is TRBV5-1; D is unclear. This CDR3 comprises 13 residues. In germline, CDR1 is SGHRS, CDR2 YFSETQ. Trimming pared 3 bases from V and 0 bases from J, leaving 7 bases between.

The chain couples TRBV11-3 to TRBJ2-5, with 7 bases that match TRBD2. V gave up 0 bases and J gave up 5 bases; unmatched junction bases: 12. Looked up from germline, CDR1 is SGHNT and CDR2 is YENEEA. The CDR3 contains 17 residues. CDR3 residues: CASSLERGWEGAETQYF. The CDR3 nucleotides read TGTGCCAGCAGCTTAGAGCGGGGGTGGGAAGGAGCCGAGACCCAGTACTTC.

J is TRBJ1-2 and V is TRBV25-1; D gene unclear. Germline V gene data show CDR1 as MGHDK and CDR2 as SYGVNS. The CDR3 sequence is 13 residues long. Trimming stripped 5 bases from V and 5 bases from J, with 12 bases between. The CDR3 DNA is TGTGCCAGCAGTATGGAACGGAGATATGGCTACACCTTC. Residues: CASSMERRYGYTF.

In DNA, the CDR3 is TGTGCCAGCAGCCTTCAGGGGACTGAGCAGTTCTTC. This encodes CASSLQGTEQFF. The chain recombines TRBV14 with TRBJ2-1; possibly TRBD1 for D (6 bases). There are 12 residues in the CDR3. Germline V lookup: CDR1 SGHDN, CDR2 FVKESK. Deletions cut 4 bases from V and 9 bases from J, with 10 bases between.